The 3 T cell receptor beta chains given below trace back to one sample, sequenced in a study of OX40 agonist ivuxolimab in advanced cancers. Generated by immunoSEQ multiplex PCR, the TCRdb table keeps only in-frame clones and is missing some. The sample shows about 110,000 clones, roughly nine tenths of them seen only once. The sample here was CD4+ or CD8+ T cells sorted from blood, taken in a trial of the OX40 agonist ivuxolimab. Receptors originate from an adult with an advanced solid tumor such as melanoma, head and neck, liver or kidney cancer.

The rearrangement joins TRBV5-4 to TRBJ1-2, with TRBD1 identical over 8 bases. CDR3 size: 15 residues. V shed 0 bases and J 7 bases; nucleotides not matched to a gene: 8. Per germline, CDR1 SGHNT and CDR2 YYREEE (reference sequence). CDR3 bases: TGTGCCAGCAGCTTGGCCGGGGGCAGGGGGCGTGGCTACACCTTC. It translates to CASSLAGGRGRGYTF.

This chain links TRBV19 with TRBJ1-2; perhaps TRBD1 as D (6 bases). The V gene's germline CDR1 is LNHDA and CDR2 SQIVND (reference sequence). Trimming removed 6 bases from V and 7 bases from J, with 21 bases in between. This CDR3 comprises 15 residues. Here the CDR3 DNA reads TGTGCCAGTAGCCCTAAGGTGCAGGGGCGGAGTGGCTACACCTTC. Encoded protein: CASSPKVQGRSGYTF.

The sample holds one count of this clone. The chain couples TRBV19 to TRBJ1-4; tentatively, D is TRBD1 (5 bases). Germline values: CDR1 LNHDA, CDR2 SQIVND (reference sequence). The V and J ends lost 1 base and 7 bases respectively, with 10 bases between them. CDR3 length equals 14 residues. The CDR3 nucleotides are TGTGCCAGTAGTATAGGGGCACAGGTTGAAAAACTGTTTTTT. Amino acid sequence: CASSIGAQVEKLFF.